This entry describes one T cell receptor (beta chain). The sample is drawn from a study of blood T cell repertoires in COVID-19. About the research overall: Sources were T cells, B-cell-depleted T cells, or PBMCs; the material itself was cDNA or gDNA.

The authors' processing: Estimated nucleated cell counts came from reference gene primer amplification. This table comes from immunoSEQ multiplex PCR, and its TCRdb copy is limited to in-frame clones, with some not included. V, J and clone size are taken as reported in that table, and D and trimming were inferred from the DNA itself. The profile shows some 65,000 clones, 93% of them singletons. Germline V lookup: CDR1 SQVTM, CDR2 ANQGSEA. V lost 7 bases and J lost 2; bases outside the gene matches: 6. The CDR3 is made up of 13 amino acids. The chain couples TRBV29-1 to TRBJ2-3; 7 bases fit TRBD1. The sequence derives from a man in his sixties or seventies with active COVID-19. The sequencing sample was made of peripheral blood. The CDR3 loop is CSGGTAITDTQYF. The CDR3 DNA reads as TGCAGCGGAGGGACAGCAATCACAGATACGCAGTATTTT.